This is a list of T cell receptor beta chains from one sample in a study of radiotherapy plus CTLA-4 blockade in lung cancer. Clones were sequenced by immunoSEQ multiplex PCR, and TCRdb holds only the in-frame ones, with some missing. The sample records tens of thousands of clones, around three quarters being singletons. This specimen consisted of peripheral blood, obtained from a patient treated with radiotherapy plus ipilimumab. These receptors all come from a human donor with non-small cell lung cancer who had a complete response to radiotherapy plus ipilimumab. Both conserved end residues are part of each CDR3.

CDR3 protein	V gene	J gene
CASRVSGGGFTEAFF	TRBV10-2	TRBJ1-1
CASSIRSEAQYF	TRBV19	TRBJ2-3
CASKRGSFSNQPQHF	TRBV27	TRBJ1-5
CASSPGTDYNEQFF	TRBV18	TRBJ2-1
CASSVAVLGREATGNTIYF	TRBV9	TRBJ1-3
CASSFLGHGGGYTF	TRBV27	TRBJ1-2
CASSPLSPVYNEQFF	TRBV14	TRBJ2-1
CASSAANRATEAFF	TRBV6-1	TRBJ1-1
CASSRGQLGEKLFF	TRBV11-3	TRBJ1-4
CASSIRVGGIGEQYF	TRBV19	TRBJ2-7
CASSLTEFYGYTF	TRBV11-2	TRBJ1-2
CASSSDGGNTDTQYF	TRBV5-1	TRBJ2-3
CASSAPGKAGTTDTQYF	TRBV6-1	TRBJ2-3
CSVAITIETQYF	TRBV29-1	TRBJ2-5
CASREVYGYTF	TRBV2	TRBJ1-2
CASSRPLVTYEQYF	TRBV6-6	TRBJ2-7
CASSLQPSYEQYF	TRBV27	TRBJ2-7
CASSQWTGSVTTGELFF	TRBV23-1	TRBJ2-2
CASSPGQGYNQPQHF	TRBV5-6	TRBJ1-5
CASSLYYYNEQFF	TRBV5-4	TRBJ2-1
CASSLMAGGNEQFF	TRBV7-9	TRBJ2-1
CASSVGGAGTASSYNEQFF	TRBV9	TRBJ2-1
CTSSLDRNYGYTF	TRBV7-2	TRBJ1-2
CASSRGVASYNEQFF	TRBV7-7	TRBJ2-1
CASSSPRGSGGAQETQYF	TRBV7-2	TRBJ2-5
CASSSTGSGYGYTF	TRBV5-1	TRBJ1-2
CASSQDERTNTEAFF	TRBV4-3	TRBJ1-1
CASSRQWQETQYF	TRBV10-1	TRBJ2-5
CASGPTGDNEQFF	TRBV12-5	TRBJ2-1
CASSVGGSTDTQYF	TRBV2	TRBJ2-3
CASSLPGQAAGETQYF	TRBV5-1	TRBJ2-5
CASSQGRLLAGDGYTF	TRBV7-2	TRBJ1-2
CASSPGTLRGEAFF	TRBV6-5	TRBJ1-1
CASSLVGATEAFF	TRBV18	TRBJ1-1
CASSEGLEVDTQYF	TRBV10-2	TRBJ2-3
CASSIREDTQYF	TRBV19	TRBJ2-3
CASSQVDSLNEQFF	TRBV4-3	TRBJ2-1
CSVGQGGGTGELFF	TRBV29-1	TRBJ2-2
CASSSQGASGGETQYF	TRBV6-5	TRBJ2-5
CASSRLAGGPGSGTQYF	TRBV2	TRBJ2-3
CAWSAGLGQETQYF	TRBV30	TRBJ2-5
CAWSEDWWGSSNSPLHF	TRBV30	TRBJ1-6
CASSDRDRGRPQHF	TRBV7-9	TRBJ1-5
CAWSALGPPMMNTEAFF	TRBV30	TRBJ1-1
CASSLPGGSSYEQYF	TRBV5-4	TRBJ2-7
CASSDSRGSGNEQFF	TRBV10-1	TRBJ2-1
CASSLWGSGLRIPQPQHF	TRBV5-6	TRBJ1-5
CASRFMTGDGYTF	TRBV14	TRBJ1-2
CASSPGLTNYGYTF	TRBV9	TRBJ1-2
CASSLAELRSSTDTQYF	TRBV5-4	TRBJ2-3
CAWSVYTHTGELFF	TRBV30	TRBJ2-2